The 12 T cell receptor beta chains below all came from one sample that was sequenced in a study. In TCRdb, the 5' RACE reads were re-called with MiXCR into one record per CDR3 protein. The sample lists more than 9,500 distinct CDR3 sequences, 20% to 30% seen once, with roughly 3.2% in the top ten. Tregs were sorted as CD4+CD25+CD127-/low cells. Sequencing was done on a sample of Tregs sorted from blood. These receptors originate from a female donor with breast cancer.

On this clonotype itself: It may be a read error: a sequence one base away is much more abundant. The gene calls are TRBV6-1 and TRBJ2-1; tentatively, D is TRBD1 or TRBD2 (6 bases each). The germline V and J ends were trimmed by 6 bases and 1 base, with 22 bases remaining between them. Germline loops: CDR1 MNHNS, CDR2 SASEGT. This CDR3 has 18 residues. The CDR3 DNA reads TGTGCCAGCAGGGGCGCGCAGGGAGGACAGTTTTCCTACAATGAGCAGTTCTTC. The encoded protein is CASRGAQGGQFSYNEQFF.

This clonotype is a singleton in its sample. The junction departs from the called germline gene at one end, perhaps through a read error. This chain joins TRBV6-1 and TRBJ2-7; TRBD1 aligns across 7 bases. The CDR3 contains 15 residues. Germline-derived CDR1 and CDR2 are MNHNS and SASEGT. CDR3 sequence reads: CVSSFGTEGTYEQYF. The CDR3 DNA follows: TGTGTCAGCAGCTTTGGGACAGAGGGGACCTACGAGCAGTACTTC.

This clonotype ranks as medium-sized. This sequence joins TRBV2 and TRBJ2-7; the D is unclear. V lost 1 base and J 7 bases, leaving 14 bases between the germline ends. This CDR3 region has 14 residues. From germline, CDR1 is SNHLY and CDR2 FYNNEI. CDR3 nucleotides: TGTGCCAGCAGTGAAGGGGCAGTACTTGAGGAGCAGTACTTC. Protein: CASSEGAVLEEQYF.

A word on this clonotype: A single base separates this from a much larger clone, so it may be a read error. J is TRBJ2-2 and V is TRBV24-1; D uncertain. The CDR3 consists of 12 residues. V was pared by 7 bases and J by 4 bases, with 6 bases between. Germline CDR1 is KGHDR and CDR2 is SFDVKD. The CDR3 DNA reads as TGTGCCACCAGGGAGAGCACCGGGGAGCTGTTTTTT. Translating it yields CATRESTGELFF.

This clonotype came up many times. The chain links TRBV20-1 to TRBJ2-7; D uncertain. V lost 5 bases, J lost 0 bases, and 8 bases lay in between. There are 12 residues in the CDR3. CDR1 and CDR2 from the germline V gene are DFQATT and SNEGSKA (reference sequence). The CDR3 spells CSAAPRSYEQYF. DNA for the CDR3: TGCAGTGCTGCACCGCGCTCCTACGAGCAGTACTTC.

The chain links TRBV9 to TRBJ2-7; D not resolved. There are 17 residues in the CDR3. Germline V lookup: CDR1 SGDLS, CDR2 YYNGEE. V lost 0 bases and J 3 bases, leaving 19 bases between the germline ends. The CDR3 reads CASSVDGSNQPHYEQYF. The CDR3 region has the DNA TGTGCCAGCAGCGTAGATGGTAGCAATCAGCCCCACTACGAGCAGTACTTC.

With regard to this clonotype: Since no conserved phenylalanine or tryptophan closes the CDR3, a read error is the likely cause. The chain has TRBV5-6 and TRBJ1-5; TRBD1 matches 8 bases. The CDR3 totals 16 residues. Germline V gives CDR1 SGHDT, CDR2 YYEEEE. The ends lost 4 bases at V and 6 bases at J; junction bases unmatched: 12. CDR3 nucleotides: TGTGCCAGCAGCGCTTATGGACAGGGAAAGCCTCAGCCCCAGCATCTT. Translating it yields CASSAYGQGKPQPQHL.

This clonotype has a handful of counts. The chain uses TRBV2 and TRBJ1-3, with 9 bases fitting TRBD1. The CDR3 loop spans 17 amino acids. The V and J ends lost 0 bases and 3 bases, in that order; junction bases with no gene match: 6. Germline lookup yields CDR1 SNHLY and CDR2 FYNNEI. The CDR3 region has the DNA TGTGCCAGCAGTGAAGCGGGCACAGGGGGCTTTGGAAACACCATATATTTT. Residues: CASSEAGTGGFGNTIYF.

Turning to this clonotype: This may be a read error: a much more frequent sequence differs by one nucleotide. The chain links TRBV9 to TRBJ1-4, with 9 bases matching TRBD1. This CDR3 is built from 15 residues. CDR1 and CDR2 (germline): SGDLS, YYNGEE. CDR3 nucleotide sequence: TGTGCCGGCAGCGTAGCCGGGACAGGGCAAGGAAAACTGTTTTTT. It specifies CAGSVAGTGQGKLFF.

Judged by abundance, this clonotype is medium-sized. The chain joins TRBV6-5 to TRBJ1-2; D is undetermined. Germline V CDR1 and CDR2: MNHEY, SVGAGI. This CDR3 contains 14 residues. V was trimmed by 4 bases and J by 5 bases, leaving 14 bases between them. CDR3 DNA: TGTGCCAGCAGTTTCCTAGCGGGAGGTTATGGCTACACCTTC. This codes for CASSFLAGGYGYTF.

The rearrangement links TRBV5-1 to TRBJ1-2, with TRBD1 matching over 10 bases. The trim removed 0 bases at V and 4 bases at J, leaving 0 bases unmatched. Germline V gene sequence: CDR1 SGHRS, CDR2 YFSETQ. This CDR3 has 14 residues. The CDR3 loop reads CASSLGQGAYGYTF. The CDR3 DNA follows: TGCGCCAGCAGCTTGGGACAGGGGGCCTATGGCTACACCTTC.

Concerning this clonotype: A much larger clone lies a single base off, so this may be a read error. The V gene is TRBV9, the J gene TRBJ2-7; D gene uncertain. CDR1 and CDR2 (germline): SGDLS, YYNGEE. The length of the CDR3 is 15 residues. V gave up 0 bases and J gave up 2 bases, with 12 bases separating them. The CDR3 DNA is TGTGCCAGCAGCGTAGGCACAGCCTCCCCCTACGAGCAGTACTTC. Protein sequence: CASSVGTASPYEQYF.